The rows below give T cell receptor beta chains drawn from one sample of a study of control samples from healthy donors and cancer patients. Data came from immunoSEQ multiplex PCR; TCRdb stores just in-frame clones and leaves some out. The data contain approximately 68,000 clones, approximately 83% of them singletons. The sequenced sample was blood. These receptors were obtained from a man aged 60 to 69 in good health. Each CDR3 is given without its conserved first and last residue. D genes are given only for firm matches.

d_call | j_call | v_call | cdr3_aa
TRBD2 | TRBJ2-2 | TRBV9 | ASSPPSGMSGELF
TRBD2 | TRBJ2-7 | TRBV7-6 | ASSLAAGVEQY
- | TRBJ1-3 | TRBV15 | ATSRDGAGNTIY
TRBD1 | TRBJ1-5 | TRBV7-9 | ASTRFRGNSNQPQH
TRBD2 | TRBJ2-2 | TRBV2 | ASSGLAGDTNGRELF
- | TRBJ2-6 | TRBV3-1/TRBV3-2 | ASSQIIKSGANVLT
- | TRBJ1-1 | TRBV2 | ATRQDTEAF
- | TRBJ2-1 | TRBV7-2 | ASSSQRVSYNEQF
- | TRBJ2-5 | TRBV5-1 | ASSLGAGWGYQETQY
- | TRBJ1-6 | TRBV11-3 | ASSLDNRKNSPLH
TRBD2 | TRBJ2-3 | TRBV29-1 | SVVPLGLAASTDTQY
- | TRBJ1-3 | TRBV9 | ASSLTPGSLAGNTIY
- | TRBJ2-5 | TRBV5-1 | ASSSGQLQETQY
- | TRBJ2-7 | TRBV3-1/TRBV3-2 | ASSQAGASYEQY
- | TRBJ2-7 | TRBV7-2 | ASSFSSLGYEQY
TRBD1 | TRBJ1-1 | TRBV15 | ATSRGIGQGAGAF
- | TRBJ1-1 | TRBV7-2 | ASRRHQGSGTEAF
- | TRBJ1-5 | TRBV6-2/TRBV6-3 | ASSFQYRNQPQH
TRBD1 | TRBJ1-2 | TRBV9 | ASSVRDRGRPDGYT
- | TRBJ1-4 | TRBV16 | ASSPTRGQNEKLF
- | TRBJ1-1 | TRBV5-6 | ASSYRVGTEAF
- | TRBJ2-7 | TRBV6-5 | ASSYSGATTEQY
TRBD1 | TRBJ1-2 | TRBV4-1 | ASSQDLGTGINYGYT
TRBD2 | TRBJ2-3 | TRBV18 | ASSPLRAGSADTQY
TRBD1 | TRBJ2-1 | TRBV30 | AWKTGNQVNEQF
TRBD2 | TRBJ2-1 | TRBV5-1 | ASSRGLAGNSYNEQF
- | TRBJ2-5 | TRBV21-1 | ASSVTRETQY
TRBD1 | TRBJ2-2 | TRBV5-1 | ASSLEGQVSTGELF
- | TRBJ2-1 | TRBV5-1 | ASRPLATSYNEQF
- | TRBJ2-3 | TRBV7-9 | ASSLGFSGTDTQY
- | TRBJ1-5 | TRBV6-1 | ASSESSGPYSNQPQH
- | TRBJ1-2 | TRBV27 | ASSSGAGNIYGYT
- | TRBJ1-3 | TRBV6-5 | ASSYSNQGGNTIY
- | TRBJ2-7 | TRBV1 | TSSRVWYGEGNEQY
TRBD1 | TRBJ2-3 | TRBV5-1 | ASSPLGQGPIDTQY
TRBD1 | TRBJ2-7 | TRBV28 | ASSLIWDRTGYEQY
- | TRBJ2-7 | TRBV5-8 | ASSFSYEQY
- | TRBJ2-1 | TRBV11-2 | ASSLGRGGSSYNEQF
- | TRBJ2-2 | TRBV6-2/TRBV6-3 | ASSSVAGREYTGELF
- | TRBJ2-3 | TRBV9 | ASSEGGGRYTDTQY
- | TRBJ2-7 | TRBV11-2 | ASSPGLAEYYEQY
- | TRBJ2-1 | TRBV6-5 | ASRGAGSYNEQF
TRBD2 | TRBJ2-7 | TRBV2 | ASRYGLAGVGSKYEQY
TRBD2 | TRBJ2-1 | TRBV6-6 | ASSYSRREKYNEQF
- | TRBJ1-1 | TRBV7-3 | ASSLQGGRGNTEAF
- | TRBJ1-1 | TRBV3-1/TRBV3-2 | ASSQQGLHTEAF
- | TRBJ2-7 | TRBV9 | ASSPIRENGGEQY
TRBD1 | TRBJ1-5 | TRBV7-8 | ASSARDRGRLNQPQH
TRBD1 | TRBJ2-1 | TRBV7-3 | ASSLDRGSYNEQF
- | TRBJ2-7 | TRBV19 | ASSRQDVSYEQY
- | TRBJ2-5 | TRBV10-1 | ASSEASSSIQETQY
- | TRBJ2-1 | TRBV14 | ASSHPAGNEQF